This TCR beta chain came from a study of regulatory T cells in long-lasting Graves disease. In its sample, this clonotype was seen many times. Its antigen is unidentified. General study results and limits: Results may be inaccurate due to the small sample size.

Researchers made TCR beta libraries by using iRepertoire HTBI primers and running Arm-PCR on CDR3 regions. MiXCR was run by TCRdb on the multiplex PCR reads, yielding one entry per CDR3 protein. Here the sample spans roughly 610,000 distinct CDR3 sequences, 15% to 20% being singletons. Indicated time point: newly diagnosed GD, antithyroid drugs for less than 3 months. RNA from PBMCs was the source of the TCR library. In each case, Graves' disease was diagnosed per American Thyroid Association guidelines. V lost 5 bases and J lost 4, with 12 bases in between. The CDR3 length is 14 residues. CDR1 and CDR2 (germline): KGHSH, LQKENI. These same records also appear under a second study, on T cells in Graves' hyperthyroidism and ophthalmopathy. From that second work: When ophthalmopathy did not progress within 18 months, Graves' hyperthyroidism was considered stable. The authors' 13 V-J model separated ophthalmopathy from stable hyperthyroidism.

Sequences were derived from peripheral blood mononuclear cells (PBMCs), sampled at new diagnosis, from a patient treated with antithyroid drugs. V gene TRBV18 combines with J gene TRBJ1-3, with a tentative D call TRBD1 (5 bases). This clonotype was sampled from a woman aged 30 to 39 with Graves disease. The CDR3 region has the DNA TGTGCCAGCTCAGAAGGGGCACAAGGAAACACCATATATTTT. Translated: CASSEGAQGNTIYF.